This is a list of T cell receptor beta chains from one sample in a study of T cell responses to AZD1222 COVID-19 vaccine. Profiled with immunoSEQ multiplex PCR; TCRdb holds only in-frame clones, not every one. The data hold roughly 100,000 clones, with approximately 91% observed a single time. The material was peripheral blood, obtained 28 days after the second AZD1222 dose. These receptors all stem from an adult who received the AZD1222 COVID-19 vaccine. Each CDR3 is given without its conserved first and last residue. Fields, in order: J gene, CDR3 length, D gene, V gene, CDR3 protein. A D gene is named only where the DNA matches it firmly.

TRBJ2-3 12 . TRBV5-4 ASSKGTSTDTQY
TRBJ1-2 12 . TRBV30 AWSLTTGIYGYT
TRBJ2-7 12 TRBD1 TRBV3-1/TRBV3-2 ASSWTTGGGEQY
TRBJ2-2 11 . TRBV7-9 ASSDMFGGELF
TRBJ2-1 12 TRBD2 TRBV28 ASEAGGSHNEQF
TRBJ2-2 13 TRBD2 TRBV7-2 ASTQGTSGSGELF
TRBJ2-6 14 TRBD1 TRBV5-4 ASSPLRGLGANVLT
TRBJ2-1 14 . TRBV7-2 ASSHFRLAPTNEQF
TRBJ2-7 15 . TRBV28 ASSLNWRGEGSYEQY
TRBJ2-1 13 TRBD1 TRBV7-2 ASSLYQGAYNEQF
TRBJ1-5 11 . TRBV24-1 ATSGTIGQPQH
TRBJ2-1 14 . TRBV18 ASSRVDKGPYNEQF
TRBJ2-3 12 . TRBV24-1 ATSGVGSTDTQY
TRBJ1-2 10 . TRBV4-2 ASSHHDYGYT
TRBJ1-5 10 . TRBV19 ASSRQNQPQH
TRBJ1-2 9 . TRBV29-1 SVEWVDGYT
TRBJ2-7 12 . TRBV14 ASSPNPNSYEQY
TRBJ2-3 9 . TRBV20-1 SARPGSTQY
TRBJ2-1 16 TRBD1 TRBV4-1 ASSQLGRQGARNDEQF
TRBJ2-5 16 TRBD2 TRBV5-1 ASSPHPPSGRAGETQY
TRBJ2-1 15 TRBD2 TRBV2 ASSEPTSGNSYNEQF
TRBJ2-2 15 TRBD2 TRBV12-5 ASGSLAGGTNTGELF
TRBJ2-7 13 . TRBV5-4 ASSLGTGEQYEQY
TRBJ2-2 15 TRBD1 TRBV28 ASSLDQGQGRSGELF